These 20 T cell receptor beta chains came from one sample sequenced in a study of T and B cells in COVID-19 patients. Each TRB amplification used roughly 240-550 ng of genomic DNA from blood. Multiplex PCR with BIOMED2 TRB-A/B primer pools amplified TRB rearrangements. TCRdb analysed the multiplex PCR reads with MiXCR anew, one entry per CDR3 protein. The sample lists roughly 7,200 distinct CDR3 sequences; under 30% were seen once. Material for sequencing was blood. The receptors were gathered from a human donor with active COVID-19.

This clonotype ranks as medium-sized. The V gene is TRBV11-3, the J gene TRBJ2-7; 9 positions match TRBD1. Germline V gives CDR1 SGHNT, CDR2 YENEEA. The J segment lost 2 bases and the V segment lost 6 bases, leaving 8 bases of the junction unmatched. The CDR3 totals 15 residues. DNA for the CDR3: TGTGCCAGCAGGCTAACAGGGGGCCTAGCCTACGAGCAGTACTTC. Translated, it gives CASRLTGGLAYEQYF. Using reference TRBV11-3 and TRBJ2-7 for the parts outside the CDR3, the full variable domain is EAGVVQSPRYKIIEKKQPVAFWCNPISGHNTLYWYLQNLGQGPELLIRYENEEAVDDSQLPKDRFSAERLKGVDSTLKIQPAELGDSAVYLCASRLTGGLAYEQYFGPGTRLTVT.

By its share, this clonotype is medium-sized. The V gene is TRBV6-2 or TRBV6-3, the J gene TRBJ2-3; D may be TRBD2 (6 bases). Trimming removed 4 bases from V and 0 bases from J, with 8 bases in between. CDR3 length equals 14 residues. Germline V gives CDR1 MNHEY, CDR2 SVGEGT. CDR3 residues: CASSWSGSTDTQYF. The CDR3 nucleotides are TGTGCCAGCAGTTGGAGCGGGAGCACAGATACGCAGTATTTT.

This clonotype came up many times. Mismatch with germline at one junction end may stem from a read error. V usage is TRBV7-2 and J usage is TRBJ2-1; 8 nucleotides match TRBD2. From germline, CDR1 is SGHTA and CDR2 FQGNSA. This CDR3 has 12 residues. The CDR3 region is CASTLAGNEQFF. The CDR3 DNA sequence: TGTGCCAGCACCTTAGCGGGAAATGAGCAGTTCTTC. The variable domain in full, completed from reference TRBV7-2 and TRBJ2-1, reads GAGVSQSPSNKVTEKGKDVELRCDPISGHTALYWYRQSLGQGLEFLIYFQGNSAPDKSGLPSDRFSAERTGGSVSTLTIQRTQQEDSAVYLCASTLAGNEQFFGPGTRLTVL.

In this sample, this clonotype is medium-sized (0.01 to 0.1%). CDR3 amino acids: CASSLRTSGFNEQFF. The CDR3 DNA reads as TGTGCCAGCAGTCTCCGGACTAGCGGGTTCAATGAGCAGTTCTTC. J is TRBJ2-1 and V is TRBV27; 11 nucleotides line up with TRBD2. Germline values: CDR1 MNHEY, CDR2 SMNVEV (reference sequence). The CDR3 is 15 residues long. Losses at the gene ends were 5 bases for V and 6 bases for J; bases not matched to a gene: 6.

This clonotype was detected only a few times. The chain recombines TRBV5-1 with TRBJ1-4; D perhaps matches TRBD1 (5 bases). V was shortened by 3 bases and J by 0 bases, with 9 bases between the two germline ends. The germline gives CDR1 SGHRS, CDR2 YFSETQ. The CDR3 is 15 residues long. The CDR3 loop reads CASSSDRATNEKLFF. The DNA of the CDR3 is TGCGCCAGCAGCTCAGACAGAGCAACTAATGAAAAACTGTTTTTT. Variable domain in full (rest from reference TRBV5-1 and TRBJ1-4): KAGVTQTPRYLIKTRGQQVTLSCSPISGHRSVSWYQQTPGQGLQFLFEYFSETQRNKGNFPGRFSGRQFSNSRSEMNVSTLELGDSALYLCASSSDRATNEKLFFGSGTQLSVL.

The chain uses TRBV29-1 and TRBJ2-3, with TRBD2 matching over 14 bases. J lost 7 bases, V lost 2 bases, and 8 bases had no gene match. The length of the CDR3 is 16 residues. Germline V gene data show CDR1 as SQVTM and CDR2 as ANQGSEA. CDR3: CSVESPGLAGAYTQYF. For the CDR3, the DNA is TGCAGCGTTGAATCTCCGGGACTAGCGGGAGCGTATACGCAGTATTTT.

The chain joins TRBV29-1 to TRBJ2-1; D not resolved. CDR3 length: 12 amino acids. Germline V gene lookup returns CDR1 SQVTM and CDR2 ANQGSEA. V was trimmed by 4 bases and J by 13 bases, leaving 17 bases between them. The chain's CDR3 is CSVAAGQETQFF. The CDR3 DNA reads TGCAGCGTTGCGGCAGGCCAAGAGACCCAGTTCTTC.

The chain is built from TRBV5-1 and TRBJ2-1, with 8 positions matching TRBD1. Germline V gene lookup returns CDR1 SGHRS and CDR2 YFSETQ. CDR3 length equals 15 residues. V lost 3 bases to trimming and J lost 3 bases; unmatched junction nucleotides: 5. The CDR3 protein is CASSSTGQDYNEQFF. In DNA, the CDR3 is TGCGCCAGCAGCTCCACGGGACAGGACTACAATGAGCAGTTCTTC.

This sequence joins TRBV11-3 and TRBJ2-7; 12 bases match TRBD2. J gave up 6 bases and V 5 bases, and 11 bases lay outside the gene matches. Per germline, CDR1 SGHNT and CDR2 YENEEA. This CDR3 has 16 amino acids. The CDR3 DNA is TGTGCCAGCAGCGGACCCCTAGCGGGAGGGATGGGCGAGCAGTACTTC. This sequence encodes CASSGPLAGGMGEQYF. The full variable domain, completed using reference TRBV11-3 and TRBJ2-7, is EAGVVQSPRYKIIEKKQPVAFWCNPISGHNTLYWYLQNLGQGPELLIRYENEEAVDDSQLPKDRFSAERLKGVDSTLKIQPAELGDSAVYLCASSGPLAGGMGEQYFGPGTRLTVT.

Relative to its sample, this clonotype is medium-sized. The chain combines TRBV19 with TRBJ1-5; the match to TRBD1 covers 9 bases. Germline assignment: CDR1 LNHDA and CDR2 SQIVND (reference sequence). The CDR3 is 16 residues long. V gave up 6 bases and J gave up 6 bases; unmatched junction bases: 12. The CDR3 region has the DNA TGTGCCAGTAGCGGGGACAGGGTGCTTGCAGGTCAGCCCCAGCATTTT. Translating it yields CASSGDRVLAGQPQHF.

CDR3 bases: TGTGCCAGCAGCCTTACGAACAGCAATCAGCCCCAGCATTTT. Protein sequence: CASSLTNSNQPQHF. The chain uses TRBV12-3 or TRBV12-4 and TRBJ1-5; no clear D. The V end was cut by 6 bases, the J end by 1 base, with 10 bases between. The CDR3 is 14 amino acids.

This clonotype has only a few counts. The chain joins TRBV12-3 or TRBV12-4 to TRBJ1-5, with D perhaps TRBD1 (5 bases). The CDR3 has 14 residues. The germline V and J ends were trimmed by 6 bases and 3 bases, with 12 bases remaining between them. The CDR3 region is CASSGGRYNQPQHF. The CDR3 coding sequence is TGTGCCAGCAGCGGGGGACGGTACAATCAGCCCCAGCATTTT.

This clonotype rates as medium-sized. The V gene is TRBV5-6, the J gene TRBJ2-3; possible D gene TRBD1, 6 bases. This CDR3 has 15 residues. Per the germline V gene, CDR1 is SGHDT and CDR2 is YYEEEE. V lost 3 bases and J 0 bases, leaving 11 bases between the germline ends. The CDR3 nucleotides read TGTGCCAGCAGCTCGGACAGTTTAAGCACAGATACGCAGTATTTT. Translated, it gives CASSSDSLSTDTQYF.

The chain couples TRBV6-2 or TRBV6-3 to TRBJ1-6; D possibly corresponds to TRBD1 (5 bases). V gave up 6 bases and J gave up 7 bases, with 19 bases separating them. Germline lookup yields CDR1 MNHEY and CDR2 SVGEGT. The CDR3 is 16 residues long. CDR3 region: CASREVWGPTNSPLHF. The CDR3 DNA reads TGTGCCAGCAGAGAAGTCTGGGGACCGACAAATTCACCCCTCCACTTT.

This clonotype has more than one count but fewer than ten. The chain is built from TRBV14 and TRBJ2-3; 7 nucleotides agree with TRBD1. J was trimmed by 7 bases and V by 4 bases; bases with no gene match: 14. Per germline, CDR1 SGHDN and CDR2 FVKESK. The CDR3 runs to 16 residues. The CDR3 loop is CASSPLDRSRGHTQYF. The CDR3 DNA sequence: TGTGCCAGCAGCCCCCTGGACAGGTCACGGGGACATACGCAGTATTTT. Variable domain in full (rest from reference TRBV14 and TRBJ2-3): EAGVTQFPSHSVIEKGQTVTLRCDPISGHDNLYWYRRVMGKEIKFLLHFVKESKQDESGMPNNRFLAERTGGTYSTLKVQPAELEDSGVYFCASSPLDRSRGHTQYFGPGTRLTVL.

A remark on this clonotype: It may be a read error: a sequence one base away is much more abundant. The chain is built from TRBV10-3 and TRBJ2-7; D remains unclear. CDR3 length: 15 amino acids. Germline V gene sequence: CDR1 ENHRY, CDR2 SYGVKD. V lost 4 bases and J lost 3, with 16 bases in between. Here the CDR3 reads CAISGGIVRGYEQYF. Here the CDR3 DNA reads TGTGCCATCAGTGGTGGTATTGTCAGAGGCTACGAGCAGTACTTC.

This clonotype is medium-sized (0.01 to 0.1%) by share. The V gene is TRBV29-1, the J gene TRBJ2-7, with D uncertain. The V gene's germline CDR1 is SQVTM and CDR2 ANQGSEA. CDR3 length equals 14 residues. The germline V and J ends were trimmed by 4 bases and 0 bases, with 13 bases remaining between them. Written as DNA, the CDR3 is TGCAGCGTTGCGGATAGGCCTTTCTCCTACGAGCAGTACTTC. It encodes CSVADRPFSYEQYF.

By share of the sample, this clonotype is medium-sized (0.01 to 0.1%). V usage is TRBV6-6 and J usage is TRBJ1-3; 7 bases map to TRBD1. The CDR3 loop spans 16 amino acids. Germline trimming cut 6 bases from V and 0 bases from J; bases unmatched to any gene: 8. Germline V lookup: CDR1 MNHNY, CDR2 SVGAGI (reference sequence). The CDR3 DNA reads TGTGCCAGCAGCCTCCGTGGGACAGACTCTGGAAACACCATATATTTT. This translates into CASSLRGTDSGNTIYF.

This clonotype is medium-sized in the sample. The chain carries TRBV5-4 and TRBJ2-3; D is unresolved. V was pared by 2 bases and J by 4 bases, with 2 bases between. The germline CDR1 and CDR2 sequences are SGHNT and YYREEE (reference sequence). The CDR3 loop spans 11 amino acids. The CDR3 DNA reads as TGTGCCAGCAGCTTCGCAGATACGCAGTATTTT. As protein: CASSFADTQYF.

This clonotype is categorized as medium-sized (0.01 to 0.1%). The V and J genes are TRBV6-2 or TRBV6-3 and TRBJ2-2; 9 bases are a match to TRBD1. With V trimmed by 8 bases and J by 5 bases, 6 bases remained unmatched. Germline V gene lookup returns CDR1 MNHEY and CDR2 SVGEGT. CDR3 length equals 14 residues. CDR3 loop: CASRQQGATGELFF. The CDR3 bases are TGTGCCAGCCGCCAACAGGGGGCGACCGGGGAGCTGTTTTTT.